A single sample is the source of the 10 T cell receptor beta chains below, sequenced in a study of blood T cell repertoires in COVID-19. Profiled with immunoSEQ multiplex PCR; TCRdb holds only in-frame clones, not every one. The repertoire holds 200,000 or so clones, with around nine tenths as singletons. Specimen: peripheral blood. The receptors were gathered from a man over 45 with COVID-19, enrolled during active disease.

This clone was observed a few times. The chain has TRBV12-3 or TRBV12-4 and TRBJ1-1, with D hard to call. There are 13 residues in the CDR3. V lost 4 bases, J lost 1 base, and 7 bases lay in between. Here the CDR3 reads CASSWRGNTEAFF. CDR3 sequence (DNA): TGTGCCAGCAGTTGGCGGGGGAACACTGAAGCTTTCTTT.

The chain recombines TRBV5-1 with TRBJ2-5; D gene ambiguous. The CDR3 is 18 residues long. Germline values: CDR1 SGHRS, CDR2 YFSETQ. Trimming stripped 4 bases from V and 0 bases from J, with 22 bases between. DNA of the CDR3: TGCGCCAGCAGCCGCCAGTCTTTGACAAAACTGTACCAAGAGACCCAGTACTTC. It specifies CASSRQSLTKLYQETQYF.

V is TRBV24-1 and J is TRBJ1-5, with D uncertain. The CDR3 totals 11 residues. The ends were cut back, 3 bases at V and 7 bases at J, with 3 bases in the middle. From germline, CDR1 is KGHDR and CDR2 SFDVKD. CDR3 region: CATSDSQPQHF. The CDR3 DNA sequence: TGTGCCACCAGTGATAGCCAGCCCCAGCATTTT.

The rearrangement joins TRBV5-8 to TRBJ2-3, with 12 bases that match TRBD2. Germline-derived CDR1 and CDR2 are SGHTS and YDEGEE. This CDR3 has 18 amino acids. J was trimmed by 7 bases and V by 0 bases; bases with no gene match: 12. The CDR3 reads CASSLAPSGGAYRHTQYF. The CDR3 DNA sequence: TGTGCCAGCAGCTTGGCCCCTAGCGGGGGGGCATATCGACATACGCAGTATTTT.

The CDR3 coding sequence is TGTGCCAGCAGCTTAATGGTTGGGGGCAGGGGCTCCTACGAGCAGTACTTC. This gives the protein CASSLMVGGRGSYEQYF. The rearrangement links TRBV7-9 to TRBJ2-7, with D possibly TRBD1 on 6 matching bases. Trimming stripped 2 bases from V and 0 bases from J, with 17 bases between. This CDR3 is built from 17 residues. Germline lookup yields CDR1 SEHNR and CDR2 FQNEAQ (reference sequence).

This clone was observed a single time. The chain carries TRBV7-8 and TRBJ2-3; no firm D call. This CDR3 is built from 11 residues. Germline CDR1 SGHVS, CDR2 FQNEAQ. Deletions cut 2 bases from V and 6 bases from J, with 3 bases between. CDR3 loop: CASSLRDTQYF. CDR3 nucleotide sequence: TGTGCCAGCAGCTTACGGGATACGCAGTATTTT.

This CDR3 reads CASSLGTGGRNTIYF. The CDR3 DNA follows: TGTGCCAGCAGCTTAGGGACAGGGGGAAGAAACACCATATATTTT. V usage is TRBV7-2 and J usage is TRBJ1-3; 10 nucleotides align to TRBD1. Germline CDR1 is SGHTA and CDR2 is FQGNSA. The V gene end was trimmed by 1 base and the J gene end by 5 bases; junction bases not matched to a gene: 2. The CDR3 is 15 amino acids.

This clone was observed a single time. V and J are TRBV6-2 or TRBV6-3 and TRBJ2-2; tentatively, D is TRBD2 (6 bases). V was trimmed by 0 bases and J by 1 base, leaving 9 bases between them. The CDR3 is 16 amino acids. Germline V gene sequence: CDR1 MNHEY, CDR2 SVGEGT. The CDR3 nucleotides are TGTGCCAGCAGTTACTCTGGAGGGCTGAACACCGGGGAGCTGTTTTTT. Translation gives CASSYSGGLNTGELFF.

The chain has TRBV19 and TRBJ2-1, with 7 bases lining up with TRBD1. There are 16 residues in the CDR3. Germline values: CDR1 LNHDA, CDR2 SQIVND (reference sequence). V was pared by 3 bases and J by 6 bases, with 11 bases of the junction left unmatched. CDR3 DNA sequence: TGTGCCAGTAGTATCCCCGGGACAGTGAGGGGCAATGAGCAGTTCTTC. This encodes CASSIPGTVRGNEQFF. Supplemented by reference TRBV19 and TRBJ2-1, the full variable domain reads DGGITQSPKYLFRKEGQNVTLSCEQNLNHDAMYWYRQDPGQGLRLIYYSQIVNDFQKGDIAEGYSVSREKKESFPLTVTSAQKNPTAFYLCASSIPGTVRGNEQFFGPGTRLTVL.

The V and J genes are TRBV5-1 and TRBJ2-1; 7 nucleotides match TRBD1. The germline CDR1 and CDR2 sequences are SGHRS and YFSETQ. The CDR3 runs to 15 residues. Trimming took 3 bases from V and 5 from J; bases not matched to a gene: 8. CDR3 loop: CASSSRAGGDNEQFF. The CDR3 coding sequence is TGCGCCAGCAGCTCGAGGGCAGGGGGAGACAATGAGCAGTTCTTC.